This T cell receptor beta chain was captured in a study of tumor-infiltrating lymphocytes in oesophageal squamous cell carcinoma. Each CDR3 protein gets one entry after TCRdb re-called the PCR reads with MiXCR. The sample shows approximately 4,100 distinct CDR3 sequences, roughly a fifth of them seen only once. This clonotype was seen a few times. The CDR3 is 18 amino acids. Germline V gives CDR1 LGHNA, CDR2 YNFKEQ. Losses at the gene ends were 1 base for V and 8 bases for J; bases not matched to a gene: 16. The specimen was normal esophageal tissue next to the tumor. The rearrangement uses TRBV4-2 and TRBJ1-2, with TRBD1 matching over 10 bases. The receptor was isolated from a male donor with esophageal squamous cell carcinoma. Here the CDR3 DNA reads TGTGCCAGCAGCCAAGTCGTTGGGACAGGGGTTAGGGCTCAGGGCTACACCTTC. This sequence encodes CASSQVVGTGVRAQGYTF.